Described below is a single TCR beta chain sequence and its context. Method: immunoSEQ multiplex PCR; TCRdb's copy keeps in-frame clones and lacks some. The top ten clones hold 3% to 3.5% of a sample with about 490,000 clones, approximately 85% of them seen once. This CDR3 contains 13 residues. Germline CDR1 reads SQVTM; CDR2 reads ANQGSEA. This entry comes from a study of blood T cell repertoires in COVID-19. The chain carries TRBV29-1 and TRBJ1-2, with 8 bases matching TRBD1. Source material: peripheral blood. The sequence was obtained from a human donor in a cohort sampled during active COVID-19. CDR3 coding DNA: TGCAGTTTCTTAGCAGGGGGCGAATATGGCTACACCTTC. It specifies CSFLAGGEYGYTF.